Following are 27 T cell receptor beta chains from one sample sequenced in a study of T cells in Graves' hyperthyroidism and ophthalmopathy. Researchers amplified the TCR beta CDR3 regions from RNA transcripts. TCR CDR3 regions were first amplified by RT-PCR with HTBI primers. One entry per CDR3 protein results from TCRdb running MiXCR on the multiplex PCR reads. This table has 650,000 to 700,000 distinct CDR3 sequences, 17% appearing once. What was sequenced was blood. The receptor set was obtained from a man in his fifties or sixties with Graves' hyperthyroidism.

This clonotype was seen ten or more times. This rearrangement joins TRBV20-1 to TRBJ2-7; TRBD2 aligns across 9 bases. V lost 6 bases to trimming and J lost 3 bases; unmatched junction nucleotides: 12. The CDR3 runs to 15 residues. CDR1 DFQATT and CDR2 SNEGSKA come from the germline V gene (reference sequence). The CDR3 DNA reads TGCAGTGCAGCCCCAACTAGCGGGCCCGTCTACGAGCAGTACTTC. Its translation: CSAAPTSGPVYEQYF.

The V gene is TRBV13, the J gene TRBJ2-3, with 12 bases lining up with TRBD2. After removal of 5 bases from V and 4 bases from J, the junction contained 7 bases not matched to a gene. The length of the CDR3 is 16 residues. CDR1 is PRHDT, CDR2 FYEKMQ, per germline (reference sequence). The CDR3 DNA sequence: TGTGCCAGCAGCATCCGACTAGCGGGAGTGGCAGATACGCAGTATTTT. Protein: CASSIRLAGVADTQYF.

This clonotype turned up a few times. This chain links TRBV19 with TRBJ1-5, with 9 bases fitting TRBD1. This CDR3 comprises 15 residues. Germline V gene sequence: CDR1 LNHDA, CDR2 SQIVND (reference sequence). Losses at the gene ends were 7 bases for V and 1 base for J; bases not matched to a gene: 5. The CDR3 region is CASKDRGISNQPQHF. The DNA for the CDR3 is TGTGCCAGTAAGGACAGGGGAATAAGCAATCAGCCCCAGCATTTT.

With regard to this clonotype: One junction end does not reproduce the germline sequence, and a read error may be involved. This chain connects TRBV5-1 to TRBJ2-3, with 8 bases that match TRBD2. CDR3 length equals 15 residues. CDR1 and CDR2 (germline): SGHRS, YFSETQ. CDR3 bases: TGCGCCAGCAGCTTGCCAGCGGGGGTAACAGCTACGCAGTATTTT. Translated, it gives CASSLPAGVTATQYF.

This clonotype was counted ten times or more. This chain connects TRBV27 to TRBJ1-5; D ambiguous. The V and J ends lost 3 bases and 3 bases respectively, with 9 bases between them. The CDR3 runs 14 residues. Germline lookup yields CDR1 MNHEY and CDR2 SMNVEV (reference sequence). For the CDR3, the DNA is TGTGCCAGCAGTTTTTCGGGCCCCAATCAGCCCCAGCATTTT. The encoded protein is CASSFSGPNQPQHF.

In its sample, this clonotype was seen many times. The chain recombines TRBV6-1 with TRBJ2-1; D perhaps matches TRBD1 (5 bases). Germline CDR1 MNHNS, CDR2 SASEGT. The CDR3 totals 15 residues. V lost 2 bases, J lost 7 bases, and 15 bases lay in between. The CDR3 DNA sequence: TGTGCCAGCAGTGAACCAGGGCGACGGGTAAATGAGCAGTTCTTC. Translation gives CASSEPGRRVNEQFF.

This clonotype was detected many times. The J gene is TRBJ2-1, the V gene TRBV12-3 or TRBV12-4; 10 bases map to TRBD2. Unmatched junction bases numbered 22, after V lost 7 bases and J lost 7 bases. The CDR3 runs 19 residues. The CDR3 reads CASTSSRASGSSMRNEQFF. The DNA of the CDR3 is TGTGCCAGCACTTCTTCTAGGGCTAGCGGGAGTTCTATGAGGAATGAGCAGTTCTTC.

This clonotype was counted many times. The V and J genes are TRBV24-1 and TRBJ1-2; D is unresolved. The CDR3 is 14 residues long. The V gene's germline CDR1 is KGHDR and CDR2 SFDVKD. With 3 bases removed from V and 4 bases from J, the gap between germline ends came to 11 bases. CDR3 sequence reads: CATSDMAATYGYTF. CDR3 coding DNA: TGTGCCACCAGTGATATGGCGGCGACCTATGGCTACACCTTC.

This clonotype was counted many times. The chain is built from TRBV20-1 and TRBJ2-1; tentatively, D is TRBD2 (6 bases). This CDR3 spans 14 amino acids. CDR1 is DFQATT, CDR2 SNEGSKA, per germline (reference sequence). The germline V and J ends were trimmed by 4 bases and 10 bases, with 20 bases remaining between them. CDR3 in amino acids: CSAIQPGRTWEQFF. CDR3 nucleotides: TGCAGTGCTATCCAACCAGGGAGGACCTGGGAGCAGTTCTTC.

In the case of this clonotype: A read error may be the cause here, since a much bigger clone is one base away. CDR3 in amino acids: CSAGPRGVHLLYEQYF. The CDR3, as DNA: TGCAGTGCTGGGCCTAGGGGGGTACACCTACTCTACGAGCAGTACTTC. The chain uses TRBV20-1 and TRBJ2-7; D may correspond to TRBD1 or TRBD2 (6 bases each). CDR3 length equals 16 residues. V dropped 5 bases and J dropped 3 bases, with 23 bases sitting between them. Germline V gene data show CDR1 as DFQATT and CDR2 as SNEGSKA (reference sequence).

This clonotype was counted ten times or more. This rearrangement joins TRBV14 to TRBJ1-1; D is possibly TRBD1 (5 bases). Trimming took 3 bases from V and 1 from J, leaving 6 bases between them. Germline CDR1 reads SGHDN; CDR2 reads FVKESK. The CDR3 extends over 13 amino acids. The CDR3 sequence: CASSHGGNTEAFF. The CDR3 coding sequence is TGTGCCAGCAGCCACGGGGGGAACACTGAAGCTTTCTTT.

The CDR3 nucleotides read TGTGCCAGTAGTATGGCTAGCGGAAGCACAGATACGCAGTATTTT. Translating it yields CASSMASGSTDTQYF. This chain connects TRBV19 to TRBJ2-3; 7 nucleotides line up with TRBD2. Germline-derived CDR1 and CDR2 are LNHDA and SQIVND (reference sequence). V trimming: 3 bases; J trimming: 0 bases; junction bases outside the gene matches: 3. This CDR3 has 15 residues.

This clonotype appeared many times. The CDR3 region has the DNA TGTGCCAGCAGGCGACTCGGACAGGACGCCGAGACCCAGTACTTC. Translated, it gives CASRRLGQDAETQYF. The V call is TRBV27, the J call TRBJ2-5, with 7 bases identical to TRBD1. V lost 6 bases and J lost 5; bases outside the gene matches: 12. In germline, CDR1 is MNHEY, CDR2 SMNVEV (reference sequence). The CDR3 totals 15 residues.

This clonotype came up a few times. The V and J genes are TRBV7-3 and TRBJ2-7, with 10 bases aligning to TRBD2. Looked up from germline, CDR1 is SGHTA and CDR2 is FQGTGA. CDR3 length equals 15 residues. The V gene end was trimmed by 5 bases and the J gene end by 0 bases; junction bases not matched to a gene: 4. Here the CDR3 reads CASSRGLASSYEQYF. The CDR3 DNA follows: TGTGCCAGCAGCCGGGGACTAGCGAGCTCCTACGAGCAGTACTTC.

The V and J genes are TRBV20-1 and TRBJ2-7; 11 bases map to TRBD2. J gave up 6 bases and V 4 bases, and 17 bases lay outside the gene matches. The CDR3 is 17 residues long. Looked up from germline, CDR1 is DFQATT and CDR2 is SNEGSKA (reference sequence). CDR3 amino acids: CSATSLELAGVSAEQYF. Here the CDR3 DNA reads TGCAGTGCTACGTCCTTGGAACTAGCGGGAGTTTCGGCCGAGCAGTACTTC.

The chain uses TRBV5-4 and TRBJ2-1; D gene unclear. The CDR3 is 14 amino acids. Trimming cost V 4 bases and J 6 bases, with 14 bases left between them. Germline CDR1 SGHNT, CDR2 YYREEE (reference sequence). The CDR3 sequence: CASSPGFDGNEQFF. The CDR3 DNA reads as TGTGCCAGCAGCCCCGGGTTCGATGGCAATGAGCAGTTCTTC.

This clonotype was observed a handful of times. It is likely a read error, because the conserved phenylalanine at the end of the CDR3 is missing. The CDR3 protein is CASRETGDLNLAKNIQYL. CDR3 DNA: TGTGCCAGCAGGGAGACAGGGGACCTAAATCTAGCCAAAAACATTCAGTACCTC. This chain uses TRBV2 with TRBJ2-4, with 8 bases that match TRBD1. Germline-derived CDR1 and CDR2 are SNHLY and FYNNEI. This CDR3 has 18 amino acids. Germline trimming cut 6 bases from V and 0 bases from J; bases unmatched to any gene: 13.

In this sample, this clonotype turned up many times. The CDR3 sequence is CASRGLSSYEQYF. In DNA form, the CDR3 reads TGTGCCAGCAGAGGCTTAAGCTCCTACGAGCAGTACTTC. The V and J genes are TRBV28 and TRBJ2-7; D remains unclear. The CDR3 is 13 residues long. The germline V and J ends were trimmed by 6 bases and 0 bases, with 9 bases remaining between them. CDR1 MDHEN and CDR2 SYDVKM come from the germline V gene.

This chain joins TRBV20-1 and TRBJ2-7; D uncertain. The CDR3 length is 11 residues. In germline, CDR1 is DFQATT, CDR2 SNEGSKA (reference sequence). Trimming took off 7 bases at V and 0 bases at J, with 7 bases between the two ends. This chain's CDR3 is CSGLSSYEQYF. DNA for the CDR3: TGCAGTGGGCTAAGCTCCTACGAGCAGTACTTC.

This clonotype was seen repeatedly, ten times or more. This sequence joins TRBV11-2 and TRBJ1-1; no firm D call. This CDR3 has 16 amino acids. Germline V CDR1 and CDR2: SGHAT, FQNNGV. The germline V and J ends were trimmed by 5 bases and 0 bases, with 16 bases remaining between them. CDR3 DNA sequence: TGTGCCAGCAGCCGCGCCTCGGCCAGGCTGAACACTGAAGCTTTCTTT. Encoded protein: CASSRASARLNTEAFF. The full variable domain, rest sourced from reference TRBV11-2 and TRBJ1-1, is EAGVAQSPRYKIIEKRQSVAFWCNPISGHATLYWYQQILGQGPKLLIQFQNNGVVDDSQLPKDRFSAERLKGVDSTLKIQPAKLEDSAVYLCASSRASARLNTEAFFGQGTRLTVV.

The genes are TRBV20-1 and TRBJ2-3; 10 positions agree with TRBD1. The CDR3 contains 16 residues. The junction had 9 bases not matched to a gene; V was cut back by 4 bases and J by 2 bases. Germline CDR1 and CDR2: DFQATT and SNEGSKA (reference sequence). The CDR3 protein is CSATTFGTGDTDTQYF. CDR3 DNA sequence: TGCAGTGCTACTACCTTCGGGACAGGGGACACAGATACGCAGTATTTT.

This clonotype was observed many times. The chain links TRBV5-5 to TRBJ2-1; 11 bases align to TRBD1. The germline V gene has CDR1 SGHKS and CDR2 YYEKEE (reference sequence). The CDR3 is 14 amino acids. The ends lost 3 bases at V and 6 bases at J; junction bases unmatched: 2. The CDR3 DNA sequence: TGTGCCAGCAGCTCCGGGACAGGGGGCAATGAGCAGTTCTTC. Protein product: CASSSGTGGNEQFF.

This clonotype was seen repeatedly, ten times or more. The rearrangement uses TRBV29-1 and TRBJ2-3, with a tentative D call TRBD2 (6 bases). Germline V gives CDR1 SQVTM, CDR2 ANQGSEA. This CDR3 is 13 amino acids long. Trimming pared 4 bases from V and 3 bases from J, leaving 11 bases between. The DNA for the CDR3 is TGCAGCGTTGCCAGCGGGCGAACAGATACGCAGTATTTT. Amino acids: CSVASGRTDTQYF.

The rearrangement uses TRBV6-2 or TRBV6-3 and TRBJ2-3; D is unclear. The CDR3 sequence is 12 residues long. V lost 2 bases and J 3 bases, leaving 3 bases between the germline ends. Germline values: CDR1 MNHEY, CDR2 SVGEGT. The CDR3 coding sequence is TGTGCCAGCAGTTACGCAACAGATACGCAGTATTTT. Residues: CASSYATDTQYF.

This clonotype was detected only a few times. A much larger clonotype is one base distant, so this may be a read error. The CDR3 DNA reads TGTGCCTGCAGTTACCCATCCGACGGACGTTCGTTTATCTACGAGCAGTACTTC. It is translated as CACSYPSDGRSFIYEQYF. V gene TRBV28 combines with J gene TRBJ2-7; D gene unclear. Germline CDR1 is MDHEN and CDR2 is SYDVKM. The CDR3 is 18 residues long.

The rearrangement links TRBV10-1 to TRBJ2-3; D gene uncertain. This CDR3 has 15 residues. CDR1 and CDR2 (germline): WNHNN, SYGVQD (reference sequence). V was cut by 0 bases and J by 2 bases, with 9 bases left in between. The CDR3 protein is CASSESDGYTDTQYF. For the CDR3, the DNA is TGCGCCAGCAGTGAGTCTGACGGATACACAGATACGCAGTATTTT.

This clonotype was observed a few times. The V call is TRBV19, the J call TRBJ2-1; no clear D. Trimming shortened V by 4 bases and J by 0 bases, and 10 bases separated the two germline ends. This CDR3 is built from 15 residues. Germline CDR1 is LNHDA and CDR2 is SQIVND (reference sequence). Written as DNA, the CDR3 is TGTGCCAGTAGTACCCGACCGAGCTCCTACAATGAGCAGTTCTTC. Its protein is CASSTRPSSYNEQFF.